This T cell receptor beta chain was identified during a study of T-cell memory formation after mild COVID-19. cDNA libraries for TCR alpha and TCR beta, carrying sample barcodes and UMIs, came from 5'RACE with constant-segment primers. MiXCR was run by TCRdb on the 5' RACE reads, yielding one entry per CDR3 protein. The table lists hundreds of thousands of distinct CDR3 sequences, approximately 27% of them singletons, with roughly 13% in the top ten. The CDR3 has 15 residues. The germline V gene encodes CDR1 LGHNA and CDR2 YNFKEQ. With 1 base removed from V and 2 bases from J, the gap between germline ends came to 10 bases.

J is TRBJ2-3 and V is TRBV4-2; possible D gene TRBD1, 5 bases. Sequencing input: PBMCs or a T cell subset sorted from them (not recorded which). This sequence was found in an adult woman who had mild COVID-19 (a few samples of this study predate the infection). Cell type and time point are not known. This CDR3 is CASSQGWGDTDTQYF. The DNA of the CDR3 is TGTGCCAGCAGCCAAGGATGGGGCGACACAGATACGCAGTATTTT.